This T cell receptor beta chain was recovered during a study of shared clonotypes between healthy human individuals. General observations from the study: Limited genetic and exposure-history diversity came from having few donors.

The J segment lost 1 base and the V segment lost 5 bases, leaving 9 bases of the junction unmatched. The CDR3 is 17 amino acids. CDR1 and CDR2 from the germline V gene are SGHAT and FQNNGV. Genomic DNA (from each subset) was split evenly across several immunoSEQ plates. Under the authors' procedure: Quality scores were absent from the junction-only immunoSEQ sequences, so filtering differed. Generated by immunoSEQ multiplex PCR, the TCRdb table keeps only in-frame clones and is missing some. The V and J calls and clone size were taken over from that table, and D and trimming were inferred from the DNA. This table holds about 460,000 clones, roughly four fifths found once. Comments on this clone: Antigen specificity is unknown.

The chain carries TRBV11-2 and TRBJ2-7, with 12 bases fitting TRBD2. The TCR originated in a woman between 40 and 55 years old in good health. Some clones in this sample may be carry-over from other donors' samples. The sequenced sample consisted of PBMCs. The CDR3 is CASSAQPGTSGSYEQYF. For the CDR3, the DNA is TGTGCCAGCAGCGCCCAACCCGGGACTAGCGGGTCCTACGAGCAGTACTTC.